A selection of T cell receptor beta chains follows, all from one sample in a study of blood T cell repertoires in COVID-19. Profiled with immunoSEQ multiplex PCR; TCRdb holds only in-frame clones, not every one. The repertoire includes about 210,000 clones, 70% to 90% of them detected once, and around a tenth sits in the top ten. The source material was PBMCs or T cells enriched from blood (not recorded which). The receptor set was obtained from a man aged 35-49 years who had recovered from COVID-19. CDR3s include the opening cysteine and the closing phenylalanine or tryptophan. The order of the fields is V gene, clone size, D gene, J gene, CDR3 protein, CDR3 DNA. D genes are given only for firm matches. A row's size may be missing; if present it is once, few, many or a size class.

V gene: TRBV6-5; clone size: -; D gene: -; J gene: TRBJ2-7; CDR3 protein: CASTNRHPPYEQYF; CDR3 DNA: TGTGCCAGCACTAACCGACATCCCCCCTACGAGCAGTACTTC
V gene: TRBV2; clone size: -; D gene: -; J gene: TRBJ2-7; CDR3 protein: CASRSEAQSYEQYF; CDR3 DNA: TGTGCCAGCAGATCCGAGGCCCAGTCCTACGAGCAGTACTTC
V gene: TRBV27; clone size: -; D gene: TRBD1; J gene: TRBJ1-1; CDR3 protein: CASKGQGRRYTEAFF; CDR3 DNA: TGTGCCAGTAAAGGACAGGGAAGACGGTACACTGAAGCTTTCTTT
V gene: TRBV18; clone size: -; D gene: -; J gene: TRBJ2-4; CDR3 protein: CASSQLRDTKNIQYF; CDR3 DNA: TGTGCCAGCTCACAATTACGGGATACCAAAAACATTCAGTACTTC
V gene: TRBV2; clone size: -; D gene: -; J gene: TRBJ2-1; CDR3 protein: CASSPFDAAYNEQFF; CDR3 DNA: TGTGCCAGCAGCCCTTTTGACGCGGCCTACAATGAGCAGTTCTTC
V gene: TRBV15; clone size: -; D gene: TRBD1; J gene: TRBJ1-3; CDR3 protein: CATSRSGTGGNTIYF; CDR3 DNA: TGTGCCACCAGCAGATCGGGGACAGGGGGAAACACCATATATTTT
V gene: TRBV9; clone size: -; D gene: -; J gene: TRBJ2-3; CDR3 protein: CASSPYSTDTQYF; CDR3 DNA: TGTGCCAGCAGCCCGTATAGCACAGATACGCAGTATTTT
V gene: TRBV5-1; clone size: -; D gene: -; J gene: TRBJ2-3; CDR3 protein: CASSPNGGGALTQYF; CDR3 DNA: TGCGCCAGCAGCCCCAACGGGGGTGGAGCCCTCACGCAGTATTTT
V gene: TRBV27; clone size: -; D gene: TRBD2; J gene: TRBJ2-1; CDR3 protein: CASSFRTSGRSSSYNEQFF; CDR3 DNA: TGTGCCAGCAGTTTTCGGACTAGCGGGAGGTCCAGCTCCTACAATGAGCAGTTCTTC
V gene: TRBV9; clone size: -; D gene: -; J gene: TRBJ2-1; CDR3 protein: CASSLGTYNEQFF; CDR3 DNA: TGTGCCAGCAGCCTCGGGACCTACAATGAGCAGTTCTTC
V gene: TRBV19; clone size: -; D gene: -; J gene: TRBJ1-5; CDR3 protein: CASTRMDFLSDRYQPQHF; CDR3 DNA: TGTGCCAGTACCCGTATGGATTTTTTGTCGGACAGATATCAGCCCCAGCATTTT
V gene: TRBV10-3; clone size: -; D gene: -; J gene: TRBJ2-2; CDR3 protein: CAIQQTGELFF; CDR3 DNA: TGTGCCATCCAACAGACCGGGGAGCTGTTTTTT
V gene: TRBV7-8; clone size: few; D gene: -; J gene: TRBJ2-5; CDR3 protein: CASSSLTLLETQYF; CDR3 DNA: TGTGCCAGCAGCTCCCTAACTCTTTTAGAGACCCAGTACTTC
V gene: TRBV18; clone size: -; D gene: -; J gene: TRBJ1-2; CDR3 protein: CASSPTGPEGYTF; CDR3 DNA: TGTGCCAGCTCACCAACGGGTCCCGAGGGCTACACCTTC
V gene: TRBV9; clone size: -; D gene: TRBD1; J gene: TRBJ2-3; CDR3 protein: CASSVEGGQESDTQYF; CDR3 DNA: TGTGCCAGCAGCGTCGAGGGGGGACAGGAATCCGATACGCAGTATTTT
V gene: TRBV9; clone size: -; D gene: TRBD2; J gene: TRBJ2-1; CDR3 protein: CASSLRRSSGRANEQFF; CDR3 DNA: TGTGCCAGCAGCCTACGCCGTTCTAGCGGGAGGGCCAATGAGCAGTTCTTC
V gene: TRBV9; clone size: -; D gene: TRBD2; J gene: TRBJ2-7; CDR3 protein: CASSELGTSGSEQYF; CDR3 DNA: TGTGCCAGCAGCGAGCTCGGGACTAGCGGGAGCGAGCAGTACTTC
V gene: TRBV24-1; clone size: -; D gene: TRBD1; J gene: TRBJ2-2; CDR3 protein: CATSDNRGYTGELFF; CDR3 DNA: TGTGCCACCAGTGACAACAGGGGCTACACCGGGGAGCTGTTTTTT
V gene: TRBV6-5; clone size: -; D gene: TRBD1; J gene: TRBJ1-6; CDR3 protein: CASSPQGPQNSPLHF; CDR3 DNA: TGTGCCAGCAGTCCACAGGGGCCCCAAAATTCACCCCTCCACTTT
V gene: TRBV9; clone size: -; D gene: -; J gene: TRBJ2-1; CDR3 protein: CASSPTSEGNEQFF; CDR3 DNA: TGTGCCAGCAGCCCCACGTCGGAGGGCAATGAGCAGTTCTTC
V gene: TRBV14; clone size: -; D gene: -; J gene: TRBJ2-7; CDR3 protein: CASSLRSQSYEQYF; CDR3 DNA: TGTGCCAGCAGCCTAAGAAGTCAGTCCTACGAGCAGTACTTC
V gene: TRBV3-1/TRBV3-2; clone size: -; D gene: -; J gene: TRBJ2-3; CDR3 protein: CASSQGLKAPDTQYF; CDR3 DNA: TGTGCCAGCAGCCAAGGGTTAAAAGCCCCAGATACGCAGTATTTT
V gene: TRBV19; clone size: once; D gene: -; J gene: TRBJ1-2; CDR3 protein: CASSARTRTF; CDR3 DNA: TGTGCCAGTAGCGCCAGGACAAGGACCTTC
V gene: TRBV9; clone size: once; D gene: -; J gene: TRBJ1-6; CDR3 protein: CASSVGGGSSYNSPLHF; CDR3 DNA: TGTGCCAGCAGCGTAGGGGGCGGGAGCTCCTATAATTCACCCCTCCACTTT
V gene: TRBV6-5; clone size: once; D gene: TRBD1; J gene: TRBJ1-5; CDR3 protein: CASSRTGGGQPQHF; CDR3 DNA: TGTGCCAGCAGTCGGACAGGGGGCGGCCAGCCCCAGCATTTT
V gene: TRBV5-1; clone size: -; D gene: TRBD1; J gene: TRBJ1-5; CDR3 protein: CASSRTGDSNQPQHF; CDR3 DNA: TGCGCCAGCAGCAGGACAGGCGATAGCAATCAGCCCCAGCATTTT
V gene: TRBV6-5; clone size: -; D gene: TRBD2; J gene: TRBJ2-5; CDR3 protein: CASENGGAGETQYF; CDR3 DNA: TGTGCCAGCGAGAACGGGGGGGCCGGTGAGACCCAGTACTTC
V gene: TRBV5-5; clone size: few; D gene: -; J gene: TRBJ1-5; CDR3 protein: CASSSDINQPQHF; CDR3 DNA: TGTGCCAGCAGCTCAGATATCAATCAGCCCCAGCATTTT
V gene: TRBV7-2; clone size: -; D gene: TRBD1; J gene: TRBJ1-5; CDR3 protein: CASSLQGAKQPQHF; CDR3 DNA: TGTGCCAGCAGCTTACAGGGGGCAAAGCAGCCCCAGCATTTT
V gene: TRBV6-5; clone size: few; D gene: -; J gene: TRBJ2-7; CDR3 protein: CASSYSSLNEQYF; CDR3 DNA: TGTGCCAGCAGTTACTCCAGTCTTAACGAGCAGTACTTC
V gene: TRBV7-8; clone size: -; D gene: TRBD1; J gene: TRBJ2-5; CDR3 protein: CASSFSVGQAYQETQYF; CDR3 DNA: TGTGCCAGCAGCTTCTCCGTTGGACAGGCCTACCAAGAGACCCAGTACTTC
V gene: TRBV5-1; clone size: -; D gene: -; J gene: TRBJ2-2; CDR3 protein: CASSPPRPAVTGELFF; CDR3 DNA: TGCGCCAGCAGCCCCCCTCGCCCAGCGGTCACCGGGGAGCTGTTTTTT
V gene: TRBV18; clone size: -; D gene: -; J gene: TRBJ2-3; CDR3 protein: CASSPGRGDTDTQYF; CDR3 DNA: TGTGCCAGCTCACCAGGGCGGGGCGACACAGATACGCAGTATTTT
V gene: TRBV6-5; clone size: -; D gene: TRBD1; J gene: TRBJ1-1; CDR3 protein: CATIASTGGTEAFF; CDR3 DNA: TGTGCCACCATTGCCTCGACAGGGGGCACTGAAGCTTTCTTT
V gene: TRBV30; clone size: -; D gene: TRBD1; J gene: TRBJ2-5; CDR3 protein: CAWTSGTGGWETQYF; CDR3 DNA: TGTGCCTGGACCTCTGGGACAGGGGGCTGGGAGACCCAGTACTTC
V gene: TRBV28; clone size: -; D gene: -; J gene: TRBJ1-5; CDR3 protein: CASSPPGAGNQPQHF; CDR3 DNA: TGTGCCAGCAGTCCTCCAGGGGCCGGCAATCAGCCCCAGCATTTT
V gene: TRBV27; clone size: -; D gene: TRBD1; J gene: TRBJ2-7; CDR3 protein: CASSLSSPQQGRLYEQYF; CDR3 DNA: TGTGCCAGCAGTTTATCGTCCCCACAACAGGGGCGATTGTATGAGCAGTACTTC
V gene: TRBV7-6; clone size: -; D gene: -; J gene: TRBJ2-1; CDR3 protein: CASSSPPETGDEQFF; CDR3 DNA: TGTGCCAGCAGCTCACCCCCAGAAACTGGAGATGAGCAGTTCTTC
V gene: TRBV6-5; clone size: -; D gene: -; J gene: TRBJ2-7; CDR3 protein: CASRFAEISYEQYF; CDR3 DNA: TGTGCCAGCAGATTCGCCGAGATCTCCTACGAGCAGTACTTC
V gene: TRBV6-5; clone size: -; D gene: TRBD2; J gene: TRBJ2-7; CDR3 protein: CATQRGSAYEQYF; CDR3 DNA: TGTGCCACCCAGCGGGGGAGTGCCTACGAGCAGTACTTC
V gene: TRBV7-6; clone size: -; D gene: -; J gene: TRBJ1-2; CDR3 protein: CASSLDRAGDGYTF; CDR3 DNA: TGTGCCAGCAGTCTAGATCGTGCAGGGGATGGCTACACCTTC
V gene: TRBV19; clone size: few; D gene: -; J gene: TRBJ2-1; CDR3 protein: CASSIVQLGDEQFF; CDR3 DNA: TGTGCCAGTAGTATAGTACAATTGGGAGATGAGCAGTTCTTC
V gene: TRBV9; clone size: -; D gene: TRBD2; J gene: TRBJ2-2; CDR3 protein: CASSPRTSGGGLIGELFF; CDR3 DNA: TGTGCCAGCAGCCCCCGGACTAGCGGGGGGGGATTGATCGGGGAGCTGTTTTTT
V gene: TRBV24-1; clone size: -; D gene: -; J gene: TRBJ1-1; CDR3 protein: CATSRGTEAFF; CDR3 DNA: TGTGCCACCAGCCGCGGGACTGAAGCTTTCTTT
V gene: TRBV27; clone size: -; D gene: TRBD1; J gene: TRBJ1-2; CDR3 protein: CASSLLNRGSGYTF; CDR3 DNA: TGTGCCAGCAGTTTATTAAACAGGGGTTCAGGCTACACCTTC
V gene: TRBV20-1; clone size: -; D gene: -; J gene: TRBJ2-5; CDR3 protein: CSASLGAQYF; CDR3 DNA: TGCAGTGCTAGTTTAGGGGCCCAGTACTTC